These 2 T cell receptor beta chains came from one sample sequenced in a study of cytomegalovirus exposure and HLA in healthy donors. The PCR made use of 60 Vbeta and 13 Jbeta primers. Sequenced by immunoSEQ multiplex PCR; TCRdb stores in-frame clones only, minus some. The table includes roughly 170,000 clones, approximately 82% detected once. Sequenced: PBMCs. The receptor source for this set is a girl aged 2 to 10 in good health and CMV-seropositive.

The V gene is TRBV28, the J gene TRBJ2-1, with TRBD1 as a possible D gene (5 bases). With 3 bases removed from V and 4 bases from J, the gap between germline ends came to 19 bases. There are 17 residues in the CDR3. From germline, CDR1 is MDHEN and CDR2 SYDVKM. This chain's CDR3 is CASSFISWGITYNEQFF. CDR3 sequence (DNA): TGTGCCAGCAGTTTCATCTCCTGGGGCATAACTTACAATGAGCAGTTCTTC.

The rearrangement links TRBV5-1 to TRBJ2-1; 7 positions match TRBD2. With 2 bases clipped from V and 5 bases from J, the junction kept 16 bases outside the gene matches. The CDR3 consists of 18 residues. Per germline, CDR1 SGHRS and CDR2 YFSETQ. The DNA for the CDR3 is TGCGCCAGCAGCTTTTGGGGGGGGTTTAGGCGGGAGAACAATGAGCAGTTCTTC. Protein: CASSFWGGFRRENNEQFF.